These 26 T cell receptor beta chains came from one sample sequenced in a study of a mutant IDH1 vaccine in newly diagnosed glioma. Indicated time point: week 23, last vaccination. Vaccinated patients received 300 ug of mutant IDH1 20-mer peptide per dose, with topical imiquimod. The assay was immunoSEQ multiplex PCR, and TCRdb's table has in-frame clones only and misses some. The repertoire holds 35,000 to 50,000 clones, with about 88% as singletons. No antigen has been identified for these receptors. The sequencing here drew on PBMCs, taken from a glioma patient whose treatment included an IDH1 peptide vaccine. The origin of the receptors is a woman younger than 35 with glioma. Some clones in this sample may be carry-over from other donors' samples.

As DNA, the CDR3 is TGTGCCAGCAGCGCGACTACAGGGCCAGCTAACTATGGCTACACCTTC. It is translated as CASSATTGPANYGYTF. This chain uses TRBV9 with TRBJ1-2; weak D call: TRBD1 (6 bases). Germline values: CDR1 SGDLS, CDR2 YYNGEE. The V end was cut by 3 bases, the J end by 0 bases, with 15 bases between. CDR3 length: 16 residues.

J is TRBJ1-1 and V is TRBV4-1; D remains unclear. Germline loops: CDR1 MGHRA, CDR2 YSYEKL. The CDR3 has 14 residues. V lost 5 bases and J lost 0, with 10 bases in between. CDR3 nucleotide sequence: TGCGCCAGCAGCGCCGCCGGGGTGAACACTGAAGCTTTCTTT. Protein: CASSAAGVNTEAFF.

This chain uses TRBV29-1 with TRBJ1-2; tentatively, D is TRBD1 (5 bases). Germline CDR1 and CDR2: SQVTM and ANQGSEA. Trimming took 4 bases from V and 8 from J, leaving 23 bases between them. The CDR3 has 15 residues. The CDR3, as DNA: TGCAGCGTTGGTTCCCCGGCAGGGACTCAAGGAGGCTACACCTTC. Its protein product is CSVGSPAGTQGGYTF.

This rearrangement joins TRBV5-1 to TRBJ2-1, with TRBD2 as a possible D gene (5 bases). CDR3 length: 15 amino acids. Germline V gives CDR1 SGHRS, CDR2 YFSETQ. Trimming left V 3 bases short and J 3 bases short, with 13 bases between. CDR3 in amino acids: CASSSVHRDYNEQFF. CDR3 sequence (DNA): TGCGCCAGCAGCTCAGTTCACCGGGACTACAATGAGCAGTTCTTC. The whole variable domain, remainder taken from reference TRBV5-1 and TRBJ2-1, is KAGVTQTPRYLIKTRGQQVTLSCSPISGHRSVSWYQQTPGQGLQFLFEYFSETQRNKGNFPGRFSGRQFSNSRSEMNVSTLELGDSALYLCASSSVHRDYNEQFFGPGTRLTVL.

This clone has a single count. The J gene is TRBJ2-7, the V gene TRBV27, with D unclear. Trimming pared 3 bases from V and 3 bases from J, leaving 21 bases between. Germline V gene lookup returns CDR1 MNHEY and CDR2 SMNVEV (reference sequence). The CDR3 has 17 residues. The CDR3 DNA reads TGTGCCAGCAGTTTGTCCACCCCGAGCAGTACCTACTACGAGCAGTACTTC. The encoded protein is CASSLSTPSSTYYEQYF.

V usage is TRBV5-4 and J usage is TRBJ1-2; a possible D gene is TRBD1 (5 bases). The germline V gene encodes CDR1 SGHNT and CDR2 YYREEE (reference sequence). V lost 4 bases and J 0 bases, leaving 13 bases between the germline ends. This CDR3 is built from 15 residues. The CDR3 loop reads CASSPWGVPNYGYTF. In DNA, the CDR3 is TGTGCCAGCAGCCCGTGGGGGGTCCCTAACTATGGCTACACCTTC. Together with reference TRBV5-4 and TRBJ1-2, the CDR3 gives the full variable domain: ETGVTQSPTHLIKTRGQQVTLRCSSQSGHNTVSWYQQALGQGPQFIFQYYREEENGRGNFPPRFSGLQFPNYSSELNVNALELDDSALYLCASSPWGVPNYGYTFGSGTRLTVV.

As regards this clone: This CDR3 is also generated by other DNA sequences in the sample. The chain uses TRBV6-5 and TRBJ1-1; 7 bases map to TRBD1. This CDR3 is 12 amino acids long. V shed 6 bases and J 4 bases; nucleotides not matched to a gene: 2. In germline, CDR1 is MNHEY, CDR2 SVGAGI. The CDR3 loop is CASSRGSTEAFF. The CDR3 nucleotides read TGTGCCAGCAGCAGGGGGTCCACTGAAGCTTTCTTT.

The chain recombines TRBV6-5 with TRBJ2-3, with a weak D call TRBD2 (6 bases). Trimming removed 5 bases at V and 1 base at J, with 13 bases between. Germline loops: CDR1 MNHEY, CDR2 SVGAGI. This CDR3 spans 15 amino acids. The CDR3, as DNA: TGTGCCAGCAGTGTGGGAGGCTCCCGCACAGATACGCAGTATTTT. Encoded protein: CASSVGGSRTDTQYF.

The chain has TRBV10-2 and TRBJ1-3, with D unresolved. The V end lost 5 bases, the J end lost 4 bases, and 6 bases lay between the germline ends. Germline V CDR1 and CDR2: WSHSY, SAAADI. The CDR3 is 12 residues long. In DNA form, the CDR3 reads TGCGCCAGCAGTCAGGAGGGAAACACCATATATTTT. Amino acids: CASSQEGNTIYF.

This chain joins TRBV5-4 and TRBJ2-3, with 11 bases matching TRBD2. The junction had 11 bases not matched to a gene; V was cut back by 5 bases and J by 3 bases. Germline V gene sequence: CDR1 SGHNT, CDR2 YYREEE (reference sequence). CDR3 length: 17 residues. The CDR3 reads CASSPGTSGILTDTQYF. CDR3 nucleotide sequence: TGTGCCAGCAGTCCTGGGACTAGCGGAATCCTTACAGATACGCAGTATTTT.

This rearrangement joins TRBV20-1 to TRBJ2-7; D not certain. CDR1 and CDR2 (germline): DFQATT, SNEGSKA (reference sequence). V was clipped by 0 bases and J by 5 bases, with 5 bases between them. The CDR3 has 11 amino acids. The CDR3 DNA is TGCAGTGCTAGAGATCAGAACGAGCAGTACTTC. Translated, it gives CSARDQNEQYF.

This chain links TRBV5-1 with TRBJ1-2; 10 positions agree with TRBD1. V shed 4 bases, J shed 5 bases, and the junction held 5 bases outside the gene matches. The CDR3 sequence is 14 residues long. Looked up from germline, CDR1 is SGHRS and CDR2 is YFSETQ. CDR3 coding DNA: TGCGCCAGCAGCCCGGGGACAGGGGAGTATGGCTACACCTTC. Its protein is CASSPGTGEYGYTF.

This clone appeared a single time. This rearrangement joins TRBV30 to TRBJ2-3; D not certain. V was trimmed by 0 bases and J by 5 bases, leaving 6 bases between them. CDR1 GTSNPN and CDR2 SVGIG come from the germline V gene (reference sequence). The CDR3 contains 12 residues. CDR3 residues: CAWSVGIDTQYF. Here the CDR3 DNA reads TGTGCCTGGAGTGTAGGCATAGATACGCAGTATTTT.

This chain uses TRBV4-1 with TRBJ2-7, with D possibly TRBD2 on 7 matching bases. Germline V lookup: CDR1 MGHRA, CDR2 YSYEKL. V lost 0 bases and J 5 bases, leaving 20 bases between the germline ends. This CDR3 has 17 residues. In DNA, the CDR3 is TGCGCCAGCAGCCAAGATAAGATGAGGGGAGGGGGGGACGAGCAGTACTTC. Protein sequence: CASSQDKMRGGGDEQYF.

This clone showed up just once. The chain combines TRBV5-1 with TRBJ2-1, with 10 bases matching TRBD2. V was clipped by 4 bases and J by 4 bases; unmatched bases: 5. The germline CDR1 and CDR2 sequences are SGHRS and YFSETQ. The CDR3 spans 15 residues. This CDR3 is CASSQTSGIYNEQFF. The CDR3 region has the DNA TGCGCCAGCAGCCAAACTAGCGGGATTTACAATGAGCAGTTCTTC.

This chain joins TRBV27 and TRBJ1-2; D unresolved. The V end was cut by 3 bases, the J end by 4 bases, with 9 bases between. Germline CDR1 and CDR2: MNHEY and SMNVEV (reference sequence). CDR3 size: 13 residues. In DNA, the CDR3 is TGTGCCAGCAGTTTCAGTTACCTCTATGGCTACACCTTC. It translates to CASSFSYLYGYTF.

CDR3 nucleotides: TGTGCCAGCAGTCCCCAGGGTCAGCCCCAGCATTTT. Residues: CASSPQGQPQHF. The chain combines TRBV2 with TRBJ1-5; D possibly corresponds to TRBD1 (5 bases). This CDR3 is built from 12 residues. The germline CDR1 and CDR2 sequences are SNHLY and FYNNEI. V lost 5 bases and J lost 6, with 8 bases in between.

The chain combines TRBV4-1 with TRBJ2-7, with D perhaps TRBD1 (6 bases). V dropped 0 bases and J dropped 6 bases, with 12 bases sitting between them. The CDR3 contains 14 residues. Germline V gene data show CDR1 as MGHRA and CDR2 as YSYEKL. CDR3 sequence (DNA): TGCGCCAGCAGCCAAGATCCGGTAGGGGGCGAGCAGTACTTC. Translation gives CASSQDPVGGEQYF.

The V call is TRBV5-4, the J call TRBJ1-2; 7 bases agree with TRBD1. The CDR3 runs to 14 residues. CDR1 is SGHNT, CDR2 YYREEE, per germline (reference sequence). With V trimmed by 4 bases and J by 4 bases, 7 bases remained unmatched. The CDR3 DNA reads TGTGCCAGCAGCCCGGGGACAGAGGTCTATGGCTACACCTTC. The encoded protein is CASSPGTEVYGYTF. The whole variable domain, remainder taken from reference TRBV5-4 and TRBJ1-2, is ETGVTQSPTHLIKTRGQQVTLRCSSQSGHNTVSWYQQALGQGPQFIFQYYREEENGRGNFPPRFSGLQFPNYSSELNVNALELDDSALYLCASSPGTEVYGYTFGSGTRLTVV.

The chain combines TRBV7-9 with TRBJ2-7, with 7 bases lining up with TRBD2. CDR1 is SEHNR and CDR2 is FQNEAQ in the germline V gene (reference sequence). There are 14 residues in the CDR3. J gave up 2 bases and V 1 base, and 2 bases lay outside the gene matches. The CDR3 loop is CASSLGGGPYEQYF. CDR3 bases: TGTGCCAGCAGCTTAGGCGGGGGTCCCTACGAGCAGTACTTC.

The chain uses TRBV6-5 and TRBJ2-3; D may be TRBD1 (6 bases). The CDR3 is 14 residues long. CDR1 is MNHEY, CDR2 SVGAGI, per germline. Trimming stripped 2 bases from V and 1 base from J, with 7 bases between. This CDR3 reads CASSYRTGTDTQYF. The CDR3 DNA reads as TGTGCCAGCAGTTACCGGACAGGCACAGATACGCAGTATTTT.

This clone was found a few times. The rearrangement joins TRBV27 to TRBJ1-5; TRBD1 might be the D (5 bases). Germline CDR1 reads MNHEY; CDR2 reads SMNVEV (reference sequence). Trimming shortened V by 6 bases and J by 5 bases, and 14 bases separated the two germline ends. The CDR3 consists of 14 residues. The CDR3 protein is CASRRREGHQPQHF. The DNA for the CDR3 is TGTGCCAGCAGACGCCGTGAGGGGCATCAGCCCCAGCATTTT.

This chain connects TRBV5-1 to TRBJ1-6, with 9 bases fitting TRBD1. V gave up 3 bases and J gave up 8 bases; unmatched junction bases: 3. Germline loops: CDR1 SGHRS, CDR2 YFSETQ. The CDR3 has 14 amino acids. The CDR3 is CASSSTGGDSPLHF. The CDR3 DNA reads TGCGCCAGCAGCTCGACAGGGGGGGATTCACCCCTCCACTTT. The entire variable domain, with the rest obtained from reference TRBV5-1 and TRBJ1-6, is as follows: KAGVTQTPRYLIKTRGQQVTLSCSPISGHRSVSWYQQTPGQGLQFLFEYFSETQRNKGNFPGRFSGRQFSNSRSEMNVSTLELGDSALYLCASSSTGGDSPLHFGNGTRLTVT.

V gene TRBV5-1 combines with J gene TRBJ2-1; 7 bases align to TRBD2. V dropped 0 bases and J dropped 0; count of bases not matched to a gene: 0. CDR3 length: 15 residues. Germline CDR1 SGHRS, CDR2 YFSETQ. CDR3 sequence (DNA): TGCGCCAGCAGCTTGGGCGGGGGCTCCTACAATGAGCAGTTCTTC. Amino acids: CASSLGGGSYNEQFF.

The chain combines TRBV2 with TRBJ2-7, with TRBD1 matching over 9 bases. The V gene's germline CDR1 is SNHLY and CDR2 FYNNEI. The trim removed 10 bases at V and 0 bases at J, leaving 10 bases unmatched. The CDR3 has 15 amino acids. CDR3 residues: CANQLGDRDSYEQYF. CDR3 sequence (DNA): TGTGCCAACCAGCTAGGGGACAGGGACTCCTACGAGCAGTACTTC.

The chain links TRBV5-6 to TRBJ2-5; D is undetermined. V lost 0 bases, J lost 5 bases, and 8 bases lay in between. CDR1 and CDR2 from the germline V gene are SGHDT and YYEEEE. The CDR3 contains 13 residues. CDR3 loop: CASSLDSPETQYF. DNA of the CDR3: TGTGCCAGCAGCTTGGACAGCCCGGAGACCCAGTACTTC.